These 7 T cell receptor beta chains came from one sample sequenced in a study of cytomegalovirus exposure and HLA in healthy donors. The PCR used 60 Vbeta and 13 Jbeta primers. Some clones are missing from TCRdb's copy, which holds only in-frame ones; the method was immunoSEQ multiplex PCR. The sample carries roughly 150,000 clones, 82% recorded once. Sequenced input: PBMCs. These receptors came from a woman between 45 and 65 years old in good health and CMV-seropositive.

This chain connects TRBV4-1 to TRBJ2-3, with D possibly TRBD1 on 6 matching bases. V lost 4 bases and J lost 8, with 16 bases in between. CDR1 is MGHRA and CDR2 is YSYEKL in the germline V gene. The CDR3 is 14 amino acids. The DNA for the CDR3 is TGCGCCAGCAGCCCTATAGGGGGTGCCGGTACGCAGTATTTT. It encodes CASSPIGGAGTQYF.

The V gene is TRBV14, the J gene TRBJ1-6; 8 nucleotides line up with TRBD1. The CDR3 has 16 amino acids. The germline gives CDR1 SGHDN, CDR2 FVKESK. With V trimmed by 4 bases and J by 7 bases, 9 bases remained unmatched. The CDR3 sequence: CASSPSRQGRNSPLHF. DNA for the CDR3: TGTGCCAGCAGCCCGTCCCGACAGGGGCGGAATTCACCCCTCCACTTT. The whole variable domain, filled in from reference TRBV14 and TRBJ1-6, reads EAGVTQFPSHSVIEKGQTVTLRCDPISGHDNLYWYRRVMGKEIKFLLHFVKESKQDESGMPNNRFLAERTGGTYSTLKVQPAELEDSGVYFCASSPSRQGRNSPLHFGNGTRLTVT.

The chain employs TRBV10-2 and TRBJ2-3; 7 nucleotides match TRBD2. The CDR3 is made up of 18 amino acids. Germline V gives CDR1 WSHSY, CDR2 SAAADI. V lost 1 base, J lost 0 bases, and 10 bases stayed unmatched. The CDR3 protein is CASSELAGILSSTDTQYF. In DNA form, the CDR3 reads TGCGCCAGCAGTGAGTTAGCGGGCATTCTGTCTAGCACAGATACGCAGTATTTT.

The J gene is TRBJ2-2, the V gene TRBV5-1; TRBD1 aligns across 8 bases. Germline CDR1 and CDR2: SGHRS and YFSETQ. The CDR3 covers 15 residues. The trim removed 4 bases at V and 4 bases at J, leaving 6 bases unmatched. Here the CDR3 DNA reads TGCGCCAGCAGCCCCCGACAGGGGCCCACCGGGGAGCTGTTTTTT. It translates to CASSPRQGPTGELFF. The complete variable domain, with remaining parts taken from reference TRBV5-1 and TRBJ2-2, reads KAGVTQTPRYLIKTRGQQVTLSCSPISGHRSVSWYQQTPGQGLQFLFEYFSETQRNKGNFPGRFSGRQFSNSRSEMNVSTLELGDSALYLCASSPRQGPTGELFFGEGSRLTVL.

The gene calls are TRBV9 and TRBJ2-7; possible D gene TRBD1, 5 bases. The CDR3 runs 14 residues. V was clipped by 0 bases and J by 3 bases, with 10 bases between them. Germline V gene sequence: CDR1 SGDLS, CDR2 YYNGEE. The CDR3 sequence is CASSVDTDSYEQYF. The DNA of the CDR3 is TGTGCCAGCAGCGTAGATACCGACAGCTACGAGCAGTACTTC. The entire variable domain, with the rest obtained from reference TRBV9 and TRBJ2-7, is as follows: DSGVTQTPKHLITATGQRVTLRCSPRSGDLSVYWYQQSLDQGLQFLIQYYNGEERAKGNILERFSAQQFPDLHSELNLSSLELGDSALYFCASSVDTDSYEQYFGPGTRLTVT.

The chain has TRBV2 and TRBJ2-3, with 10 bases identical to TRBD2. Germline V gives CDR1 SNHLY, CDR2 FYNNEI. The CDR3 consists of 16 residues. V dropped 5 bases and J dropped 2; count of bases not matched to a gene: 7. For the CDR3, the DNA is TGTGCCAGCAGTCGCCCTAGCGGGGGTACCACAGATACGCAGTATTTT. It codes for CASSRPSGGTTDTQYF. Complete variable domain (other parts from reference TRBV2 and TRBJ2-3): EPEVTQTPSHQVTQMGQEVILRCVPISNHLYFYWYRQILGQKVEFLVSFYNNEISEKSEIFDDQFSVERPDGSNFTLKIRSTKLEDSAMYFCASSRPSGGTTDTQYFGPGTRLTVL.

This sequence joins TRBV9 and TRBJ2-3, with a possible D match to TRBD2 (5 bases). The CDR3 totals 12 residues. The germline V gene has CDR1 SGDLS and CDR2 YYNGEE. The ends were cut back, 7 bases at V and 4 bases at J, with 10 bases in the middle. The chain's CDR3 is CASGSLADTQYF. In DNA form, the CDR3 reads TGTGCCAGCGGATCACTAGCAGATACGCAGTATTTT.